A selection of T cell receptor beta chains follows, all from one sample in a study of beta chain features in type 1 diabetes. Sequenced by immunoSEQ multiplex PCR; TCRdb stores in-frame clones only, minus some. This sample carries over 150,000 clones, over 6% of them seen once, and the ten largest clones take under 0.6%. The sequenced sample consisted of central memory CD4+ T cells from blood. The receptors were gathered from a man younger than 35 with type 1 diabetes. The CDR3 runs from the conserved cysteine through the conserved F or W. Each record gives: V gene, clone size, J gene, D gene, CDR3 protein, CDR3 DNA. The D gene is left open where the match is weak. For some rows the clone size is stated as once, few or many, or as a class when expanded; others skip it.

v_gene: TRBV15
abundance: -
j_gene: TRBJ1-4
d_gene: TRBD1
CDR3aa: CATSPSRQGAIEKLFF
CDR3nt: TGTGCCACCAGCCCAAGTCGGCAGGGGGCGATTGAAAAACTGTTTTTT

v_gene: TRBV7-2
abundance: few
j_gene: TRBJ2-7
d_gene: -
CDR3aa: CASSLDGGSGYYEQYF
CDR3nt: TGTGCCAGCAGCTTAGACGGAGGCAGCGGATACTACGAGCAGTACTTC

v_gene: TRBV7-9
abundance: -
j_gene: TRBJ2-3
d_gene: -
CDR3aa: CASSRNTESDTQYF
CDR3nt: TGTGCCAGCAGCCGTAATACAGAGAGCGATACGCAGTATTTT

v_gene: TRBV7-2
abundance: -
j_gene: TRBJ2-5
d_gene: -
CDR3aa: CASSLQTTSSQTQYF
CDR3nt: TGTGCCAGCAGCCTGCAGACTACTAGCTCACAGACCCAGTACTTC

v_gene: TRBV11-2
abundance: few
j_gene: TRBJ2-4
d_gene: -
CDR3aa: CASSLERRTGGQYF
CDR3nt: TGTGCCAGCAGCTTGGAGCGCCGGACCGGGGGTCAATACTTC

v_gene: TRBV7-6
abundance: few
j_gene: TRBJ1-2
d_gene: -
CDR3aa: CASSPRMSDGYTF
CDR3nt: TGTGCCAGCAGCCCCAGGATGTCAGATGGCTACACCTTC

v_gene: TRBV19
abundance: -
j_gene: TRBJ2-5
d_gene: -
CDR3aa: CASSIIDRQETQYF
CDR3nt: TGTGCCAGTAGTATTATCGACAGACAAGAGACCCAGTACTTC

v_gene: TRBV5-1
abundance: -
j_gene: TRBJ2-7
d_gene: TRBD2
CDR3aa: CASSLTTGTRIYEQYF
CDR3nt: TGCGCCAGCAGCCTTACTACCGGGACTAGAATATACGAGCAGTACTTC

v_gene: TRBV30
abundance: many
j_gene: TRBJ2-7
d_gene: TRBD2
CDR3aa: CAWRAGEGYEQYF
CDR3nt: TGTGCCTGGAGGGCGGGGGAAGGGTACGAGCAGTACTTC

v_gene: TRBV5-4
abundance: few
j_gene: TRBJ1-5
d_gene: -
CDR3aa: CASSLQGGDQPQHF
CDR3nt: TGTGCCAGCAGCCTACAGGGAGGGGATCAGCCCCAGCATTTT

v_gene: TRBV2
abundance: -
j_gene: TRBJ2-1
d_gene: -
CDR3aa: CASRGLARNEQFF
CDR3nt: TGTGCCAGCAGAGGACTCGCAAGAAATGAGCAGTTCTTC

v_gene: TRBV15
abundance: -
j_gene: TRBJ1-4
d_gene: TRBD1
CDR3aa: CATSRPWTGANEKLFF
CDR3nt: TGTGCCACCAGCAGACCATGGACAGGGGCTAATGAAAAACTGTTTTTT

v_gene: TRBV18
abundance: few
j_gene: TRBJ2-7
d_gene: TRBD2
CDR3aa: CASSQGTSESYEQYF
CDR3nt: TGTGCCAGCTCGCAGGGGACTAGCGAATCCTACGAGCAGTACTTC